Detailed here is one TCR beta chain. Here immunoSEQ multiplex PCR was the method, and the copy in TCRdb shows in-frame clones only, minus some. The sample shows some 150,000 clones, approximately 90% of them seen only once. The data were taken from a study of blood T cell repertoires in COVID-19. The TCR sequence derives from a woman of 80 years or more in a cohort sampled during active or convalescent COVID-19. The material sequenced was peripheral blood.

CDR3 DNA: TGTGCCAGCAGCCTTCCCTATCGCACACCCCTCCACTTT. Translating it yields CASSLPYRTPLHF. The chain recombines TRBV11-2 with TRBJ1-6; no reliable D call. Germline V lookup: CDR1 SGHAT, CDR2 FQNNGV. V was pared by 5 bases and J by 11 bases, with 13 bases between. The CDR3 length is 13 residues.